This T cell receptor beta chain was observed in a study of blood T cells in healthy people across ages. This CDR3 has 14 amino acids. The germline gives CDR1 LNHNV, CDR2 YYDKDF (reference sequence). V dropped 0 bases and J dropped 4 bases, with 9 bases sitting between them. This clonotype was seen many times. Sample-barcoded 5' priming and a J-beta primer mix drove a second PCR of 7 to 11 cycles. Each CDR3 protein is one row after TCRdb ran MiXCR on the 5' RACE reads. The sample lists approximately 960,000 distinct CDR3 sequences; about 28% were seen once. These data also featured in a second study, about T cells of mothers and their children.

The sample taken for sequencing was blood. The TCR sequence derives from a woman in her thirties or forties in good health. This rearrangement joins TRBV15 to TRBJ1-2, with D tentatively TRBD1 (6 bases). This chain's CDR3 is CATSRDLDSYGYTF. The CDR3 DNA reads TGTGCCACCAGCAGAGATTTGGACAGCTATGGCTACACCTTC.